This TCR beta chain appears in the sequencing data of a study of T cell responses to AZD1222 COVID-19 vaccine. Profiled with immunoSEQ multiplex PCR; TCRdb holds only in-frame clones, not every one. The sample records 150,000 or so clones, 90% being singletons. The source material was peripheral blood, sampled 28 days after the second dose of the MenACWY control vaccine. This receptor was identified in an adult who received the MenACWY meningococcal vaccine as a control.

CDR3 sequence (DNA): TGTGCCAGCAGAGAGGATTGGACCGGGGAGCTGTTTTTT. The encoded protein is CASREDWTGELFF. The chain has TRBV2 and TRBJ2-2; D gene ambiguous. Trimming took off 6 bases at V and 5 bases at J, with 10 bases between the two ends. This CDR3 comprises 13 residues. Germline V lookup: CDR1 SNHLY, CDR2 FYNNEI.